This T cell receptor (beta chain) was sequenced during a study of cytomegalovirus exposure and HLA in healthy donors. Study results and limitations: HLA restriction was apparent for most CMV-associated TCR beta chains in a later analysis. Later analysis demonstrated an association between a missense DCLRE1C variant and TCR beta V- and J-gene trimming. Per a prior analysis, the majority of TCR beta V segments were productive roughly 87% or roughly 30% of the time.

A multiplex PCR was run with 60 Vbeta primers and 13 Jbeta primers. Using immunoSEQ multiplex PCR, the repertoire was profiled, and TCRdb retains in-frame clones only, with some absent. This table holds some 180,000 clones, more than 60% found once. This CDR3 is 14 amino acids long. V lost 4 bases, J lost 0 bases, and 2 bases stayed unmatched. From germline, CDR1 is MNHEY and CDR2 SMNVEV (reference sequence). Notes on this clone: Its antigen is unknown.

Sequencing was performed on PBMCs. The TCR was taken from a woman aged 55-69 years in good health and CMV-seropositive. The V gene is TRBV27, the J gene TRBJ2-7; 8 bases align to TRBD1. CDR3 sequence: CASSWTGPSYEQYF. The DNA for the CDR3 is TGTGCCAGCAGTTGGACAGGGCCCTCCTACGAGCAGTACTTC.